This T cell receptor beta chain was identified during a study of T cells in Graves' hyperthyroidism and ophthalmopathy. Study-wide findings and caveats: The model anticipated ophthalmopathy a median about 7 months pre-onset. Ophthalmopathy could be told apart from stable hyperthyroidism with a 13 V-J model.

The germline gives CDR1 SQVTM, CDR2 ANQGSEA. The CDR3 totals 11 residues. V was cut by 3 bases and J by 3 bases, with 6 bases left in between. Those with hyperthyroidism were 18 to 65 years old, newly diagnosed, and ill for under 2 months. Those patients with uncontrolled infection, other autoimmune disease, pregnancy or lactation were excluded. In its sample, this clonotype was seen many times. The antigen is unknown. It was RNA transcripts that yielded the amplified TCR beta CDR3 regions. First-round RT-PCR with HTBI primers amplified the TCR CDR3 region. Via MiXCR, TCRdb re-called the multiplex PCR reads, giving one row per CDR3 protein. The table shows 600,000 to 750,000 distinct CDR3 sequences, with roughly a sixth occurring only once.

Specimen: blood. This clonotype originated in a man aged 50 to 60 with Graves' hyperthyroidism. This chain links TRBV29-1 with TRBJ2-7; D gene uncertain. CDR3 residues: CSVDDGYEQYF. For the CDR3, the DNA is TGCAGCGTTGATGACGGCTACGAGCAGTACTTC.